At least ten counts were recorded for the clone carrying this T cell receptor beta chain. No antigen is known for it. This record belongs to a study of T cells in Graves' hyperthyroidism and ophthalmopathy. Study-level points and caveats: Most clonotypes expanded in the thyroid (above 0.001) were also present in blood.

RNA transcripts provided the source from which TCR beta CDR3 regions were amplified. Using the HTBI primer set, a first-round RT-PCR was run on the TCR CDR3. TCRdb independently ran MiXCR on the multiplex PCR reads; one entry per CDR3 protein. The sample contains more than 350,000 distinct CDR3 sequences, about a sixth of which appear only once. The V end was cut by 6 bases, the J end by 2 bases, with 13 bases between. The CDR3 is 14 residues long. Germline V gene lookup returns CDR1 SNHLY and CDR2 FYNNEI. Diagnoses were made from clinical symptoms, serum measures (thyroxine and TRAb), thyroid ultrasound and orbital computed tomography. The sample, blood from the first hyperthyroidism diagnosis, precedes any ophthalmopathy symptoms.

The specimen was blood. This TCR was recovered from a woman aged 25-40 years with Graves' hyperthyroidism that later progressed to Graves' ophthalmopathy. The chain has TRBV2 and TRBJ1-2; D may be TRBD1 (6 bases). The CDR3 region is CASRDTDRNYGYTF. DNA for the CDR3: TGTGCCAGCAGGGACACCGACAGGAACTATGGCTACACCTTC.